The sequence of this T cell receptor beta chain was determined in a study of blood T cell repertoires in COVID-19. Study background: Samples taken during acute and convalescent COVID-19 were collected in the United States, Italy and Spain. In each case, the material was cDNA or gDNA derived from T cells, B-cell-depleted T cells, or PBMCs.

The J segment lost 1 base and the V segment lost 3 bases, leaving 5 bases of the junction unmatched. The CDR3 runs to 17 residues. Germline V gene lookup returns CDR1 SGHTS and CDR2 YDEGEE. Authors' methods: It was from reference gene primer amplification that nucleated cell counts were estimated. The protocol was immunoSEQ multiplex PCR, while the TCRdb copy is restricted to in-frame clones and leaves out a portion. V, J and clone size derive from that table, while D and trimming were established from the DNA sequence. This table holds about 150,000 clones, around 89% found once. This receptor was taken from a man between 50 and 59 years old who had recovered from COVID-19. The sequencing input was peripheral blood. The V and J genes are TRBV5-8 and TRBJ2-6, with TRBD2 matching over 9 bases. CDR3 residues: CASSSLAGRSGANVLTF. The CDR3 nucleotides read TGTGCCAGCAGCTCCCTAGCGGGGAGGTCTGGGGCCAACGTCCTGACTTTC.